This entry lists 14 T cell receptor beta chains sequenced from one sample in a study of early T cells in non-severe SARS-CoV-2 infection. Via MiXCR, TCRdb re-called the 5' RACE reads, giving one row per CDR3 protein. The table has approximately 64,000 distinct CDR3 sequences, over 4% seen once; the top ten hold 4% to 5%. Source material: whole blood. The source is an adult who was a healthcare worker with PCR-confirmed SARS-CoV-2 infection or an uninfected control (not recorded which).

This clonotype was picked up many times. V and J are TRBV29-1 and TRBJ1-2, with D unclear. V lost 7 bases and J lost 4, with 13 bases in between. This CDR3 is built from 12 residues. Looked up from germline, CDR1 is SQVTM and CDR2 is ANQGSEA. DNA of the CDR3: TGCAGCGGACTCGTCGGAGGCTATGGCTACACCTTC. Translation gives CSGLVGGYGYTF.

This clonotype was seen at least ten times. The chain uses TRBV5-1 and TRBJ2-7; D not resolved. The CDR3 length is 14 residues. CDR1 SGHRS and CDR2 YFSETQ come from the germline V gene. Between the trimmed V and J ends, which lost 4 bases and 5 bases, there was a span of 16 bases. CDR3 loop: CASSTGGVDDEQYF. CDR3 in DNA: TGCGCCAGCAGCACTGGTGGGGTAGACGACGAGCAGTACTTC.

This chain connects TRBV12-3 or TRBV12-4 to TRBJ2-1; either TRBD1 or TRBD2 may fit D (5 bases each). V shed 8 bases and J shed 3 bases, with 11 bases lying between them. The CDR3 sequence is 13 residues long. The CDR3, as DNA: TGTGCCAGCTCGATGGGGGTCTACAATGAGCAGTTCTTC. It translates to CASSMGVYNEQFF.

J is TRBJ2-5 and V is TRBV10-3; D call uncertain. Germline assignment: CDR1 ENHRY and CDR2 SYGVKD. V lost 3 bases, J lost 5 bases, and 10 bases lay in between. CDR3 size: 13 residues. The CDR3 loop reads CAISEGPEETQYF. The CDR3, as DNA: TGTGCCATCAGTGAAGGGCCTGAGGAGACCCAGTACTTC.

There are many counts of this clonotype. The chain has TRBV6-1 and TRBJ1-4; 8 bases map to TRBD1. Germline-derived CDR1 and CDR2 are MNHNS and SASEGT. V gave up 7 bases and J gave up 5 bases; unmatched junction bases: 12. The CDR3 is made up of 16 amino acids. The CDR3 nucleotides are TGTGCCAGCACCCTTCTCCGGGACAGGAGAAATGAAAAACTGTTTTTT. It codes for CASTLLRDRRNEKLFF.

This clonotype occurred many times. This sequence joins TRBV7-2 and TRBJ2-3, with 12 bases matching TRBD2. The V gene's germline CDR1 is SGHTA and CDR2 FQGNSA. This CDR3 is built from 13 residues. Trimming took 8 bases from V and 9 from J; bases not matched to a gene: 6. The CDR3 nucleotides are TGTGCCAGCGTACTAGCGGGAGGCGCGACGCAGTATTTT. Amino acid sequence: CASVLAGGATQYF.

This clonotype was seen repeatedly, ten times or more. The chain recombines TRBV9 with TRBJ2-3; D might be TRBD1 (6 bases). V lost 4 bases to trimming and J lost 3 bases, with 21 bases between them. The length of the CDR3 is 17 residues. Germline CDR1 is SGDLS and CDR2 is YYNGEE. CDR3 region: CASSRTAGFGETDTQYF. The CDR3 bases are TGTGCCAGCAGCAGGACAGCAGGTTTTGGTGAGACAGATACGCAGTATTTT.

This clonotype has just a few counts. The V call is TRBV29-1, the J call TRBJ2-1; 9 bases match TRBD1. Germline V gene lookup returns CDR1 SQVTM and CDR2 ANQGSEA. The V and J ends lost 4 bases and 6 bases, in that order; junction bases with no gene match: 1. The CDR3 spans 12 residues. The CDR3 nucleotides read TGCAGCGTTGGACAGGGGGGCAATGAGCAGTTCTTC. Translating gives CSVGQGGNEQFF.

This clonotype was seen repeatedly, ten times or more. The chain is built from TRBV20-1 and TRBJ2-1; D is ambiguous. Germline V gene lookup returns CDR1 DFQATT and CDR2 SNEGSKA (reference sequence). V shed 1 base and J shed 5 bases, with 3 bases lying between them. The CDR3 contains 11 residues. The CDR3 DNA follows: TGCAGTGCTAGAGTACACAATGAGCAGTTCTTC. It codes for CSARVHNEQFF.

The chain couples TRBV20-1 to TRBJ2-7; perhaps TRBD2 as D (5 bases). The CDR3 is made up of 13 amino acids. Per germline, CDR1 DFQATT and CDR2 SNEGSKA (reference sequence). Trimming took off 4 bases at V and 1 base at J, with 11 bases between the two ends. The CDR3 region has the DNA TGCAGTGCTAAGAATCCGGGGTCCTACGAGCAGTACTTC. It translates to CSAKNPGSYEQYF.

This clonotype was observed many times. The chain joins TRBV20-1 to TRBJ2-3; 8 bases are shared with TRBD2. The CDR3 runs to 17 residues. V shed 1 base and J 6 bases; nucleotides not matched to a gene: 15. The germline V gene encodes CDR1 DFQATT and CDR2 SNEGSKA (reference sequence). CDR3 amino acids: CSARGRPGLELFDTQYF. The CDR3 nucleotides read TGCAGTGCTAGAGGCCGTCCGGGACTAGAACTATTTGATACGCAGTATTTT.

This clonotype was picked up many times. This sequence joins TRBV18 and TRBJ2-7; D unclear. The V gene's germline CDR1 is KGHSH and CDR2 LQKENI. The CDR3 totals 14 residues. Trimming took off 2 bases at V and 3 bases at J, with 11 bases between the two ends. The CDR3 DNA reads TGTGCCAGCTCACCAGGTTACCCCCTCTACGAGCAGTACTTC. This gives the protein CASSPGYPLYEQYF.

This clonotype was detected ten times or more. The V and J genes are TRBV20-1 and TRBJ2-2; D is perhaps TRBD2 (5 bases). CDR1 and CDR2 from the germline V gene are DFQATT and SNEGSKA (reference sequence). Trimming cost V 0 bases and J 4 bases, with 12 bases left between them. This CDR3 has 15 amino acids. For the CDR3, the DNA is TGCAGTGCTAGAGATTCCGGACTCGCCACCGGGGAGCTGTTTTTT. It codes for CSARDSGLATGELFF.

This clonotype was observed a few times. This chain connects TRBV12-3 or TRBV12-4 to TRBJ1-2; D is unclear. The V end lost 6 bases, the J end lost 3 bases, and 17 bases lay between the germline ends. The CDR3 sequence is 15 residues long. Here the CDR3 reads CASRTPINGYYGYTF. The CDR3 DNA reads TGTGCCAGCAGGACTCCTATAAATGGATACTATGGCTACACCTTC.